The subject of this entry is one T cell receptor (beta chain). Its target is unknown. Trimming left V 7 bases short and J 3 bases short, with 6 bases between. The germline CDR1 and CDR2 sequences are SGHAT and FQNNGV. The CDR3 loop spans 12 amino acids. Profiled with immunoSEQ multiplex PCR; TCRdb holds only in-frame clones, not every one. The sample yields around 19,000 clones, 90% to 95% seen once. The data stem from a study of chemoradiotherapy in HPV16-positive cancers. Overall study results and limits: Candidate HPV-specific clones and E7-related TCR motifs grew in tumor during treatment.

This receptor was identified in a human donor with HPV-associated anogenital cancer. The sample here was blood, taken from a patient who underwent chemoradiotherapy. The V gene is TRBV11-2, the J gene TRBJ2-2; unclear D gene. CDR3 DNA: TGTGCCAGCACCCAAGACACCGGGGAGCTGTTTTTT. Translation: CASTQDTGELFF.